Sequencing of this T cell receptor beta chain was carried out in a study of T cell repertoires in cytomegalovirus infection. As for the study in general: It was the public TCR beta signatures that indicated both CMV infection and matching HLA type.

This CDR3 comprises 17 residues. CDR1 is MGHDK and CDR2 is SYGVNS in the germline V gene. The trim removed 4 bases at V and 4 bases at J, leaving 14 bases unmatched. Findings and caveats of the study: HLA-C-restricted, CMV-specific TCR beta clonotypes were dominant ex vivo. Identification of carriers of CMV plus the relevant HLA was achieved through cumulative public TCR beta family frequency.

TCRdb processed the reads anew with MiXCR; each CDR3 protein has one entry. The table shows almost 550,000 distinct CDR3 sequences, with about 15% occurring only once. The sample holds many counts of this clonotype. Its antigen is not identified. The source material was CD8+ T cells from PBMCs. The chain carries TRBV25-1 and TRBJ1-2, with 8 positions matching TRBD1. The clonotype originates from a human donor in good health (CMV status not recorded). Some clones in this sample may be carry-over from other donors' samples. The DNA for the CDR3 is TGTGCCAGCAGTGCCCTATCCGGGACAGGCCTTGGCTATGGCTACACCTTC. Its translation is CASSALSGTGLGYGYTF.